This TCR beta chain was observed in a study of blood T cell repertoires in COVID-19. Study context: Researchers got acute and convalescent COVID-19 samples from the United States, Italy and Spain. The analysed material was cDNA or gDNA that came from T cells, B-cell-depleted T cells, or PBMCs.

This CDR3 contains 15 residues. The V and J ends lost 4 bases and 1 base respectively, with 11 bases between them. Germline CDR1 is MNHEY and CDR2 is SVGEGT. Original data processing: Amplifying reference gene primers gave estimates of nucleated cell counts. Profiled with immunoSEQ multiplex PCR; TCRdb holds only in-frame clones, not every one. From that table come the V and J calls and clone size; the DNA was used to work out D and trimming. The table has roughly 200,000 clones, around 80% seen once. The TCR was taken from a woman in her 70s with acute or convalescent COVID-19. The specimen sequenced was peripheral blood. V usage is TRBV6-2 or TRBV6-3 and J usage is TRBJ1-3, with D maybe TRBD1 (5 bases). Written as DNA, the CDR3 is TGTGCCAGCAGTTCCCCCCGGGGGTCTGGAAACACCATATATTTT. Translated, it gives CASSSPRGSGNTIYF.